The 18 T cell receptor beta chains below all came from one sample that was sequenced in a study of beta chain features in type 1 diabetes. Reverse transcribing all isolated RNA meant expressed TCRB transcripts were sequenced. TCRdb's copy holds only in-frame clones and misses some; the assay was immunoSEQ multiplex PCR. The table includes under 900,000 clones, 15% to 20% detected once. Source material: naive CD4+ T cells from blood. The receptors originated from a woman between 18 and 29 years old in good health.

The sample holds a few counts of this clone. This rearrangement joins TRBV18 to TRBJ1-2; 8 nucleotides match TRBD1. The CDR3 sequence is 15 residues long. Germline assignment: CDR1 KGHSH and CDR2 LQKENI. V dropped 6 bases and J dropped 3; count of bases not matched to a gene: 9. Written as DNA, the CDR3 is TGTGCCAGCTCTGACCGGGACAGGCGCGACTATGGCTACACCTTC. This translates into CASSDRDRRDYGYTF.

The chain recombines TRBV29-1 with TRBJ2-7; D uncertain. The length of the CDR3 is 12 residues. From germline, CDR1 is SQVTM and CDR2 ANQGSEA. Trimming took 3 bases from V and 2 from J, leaving 8 bases between them. The CDR3 region has the DNA TGCAGCGTTGATACGGAAACCTACGAGCAGTACTTC. Its protein is CSVDTETYEQYF.

The J gene is TRBJ2-7, the V gene TRBV28, with D possibly matching TRBD1 (5 bases). Trimming left V 6 bases short and J 2 bases short, with 8 bases between. The germline V gene has CDR1 MDHEN and CDR2 SYDVKM. This CDR3 is built from 12 residues. DNA of the CDR3: TGTGCCAGCAGACAGGTTCCCTACGAGCAGTACTTC. This encodes CASRQVPYEQYF.

This clone showed up just a few times. This chain joins TRBV7-2 and TRBJ1-1; no firm D call. The germline V gene has CDR1 SGHTA and CDR2 FQGNSA. V was clipped by 2 bases and J by 0 bases, with 7 bases between them. The CDR3 consists of 14 residues. The CDR3, as DNA: TGTGCCAGCAGCTTACAGTCTGTGAACACTGAAGCTTTCTTT. This codes for CASSLQSVNTEAFF.

This clone has just a few counts. Additional DNA sequences in this sample encode the identical CDR3. The chain is built from TRBV18 and TRBJ2-5, with TRBD1 as a possible D gene (5 bases). Trimming left V 2 bases short and J 1 base short, with 8 bases between. CDR1 is KGHSH, CDR2 LQKENI, per germline. CDR3 length equals 14 residues. The CDR3 coding sequence is TGTGCCAGCTCACCATCTAGGGGCCAAGAGACCCAGTACTTC. It yields the protein CASSPSRGQETQYF.

This clone was found a few times. The chain employs TRBV7-3 and TRBJ2-1, with 7 bases matching TRBD2. Germline loops: CDR1 SGHTA, CDR2 FQGTGA. V lost 5 bases, J lost 12 bases, and 7 bases stayed unmatched. The CDR3 runs 12 residues. The DNA of the CDR3 is TGTGCCAGCAGCGCACCGGGACTACCGCAGTTCTTC. Translated: CASSAPGLPQFF.

This clone was counted a few times. This rearrangement joins TRBV6-5 to TRBJ2-5, with TRBD2 as a possible D gene (6 bases). From germline, CDR1 is MNHEY and CDR2 SVGAGI. This CDR3 is 14 amino acids long. V lost 6 bases and J 5 bases, leaving 16 bases between the germline ends. CDR3 DNA: TGTGCCAGCAGCCAACTAGCTCTCGCGGAGACCCAGTACTTC. Its translation: CASSQLALAETQYF.

This clone was seen only a few times. V and J are TRBV19 and TRBJ1-1; D might be TRBD1 (6 bases). The CDR3 runs 14 residues. Germline CDR1 LNHDA, CDR2 SQIVND (reference sequence). Trimming pared 4 bases from V and 0 bases from J, leaving 9 bases between. The CDR3 bases are TGTGCCAGTAGTACGGGGGCGTTGAACACTGAAGCTTTCTTT. Amino acids: CASSTGALNTEAFF.

This clone was counted between two and nine times. This rearrangement joins TRBV10-3 to TRBJ2-1; D remains unclear. The CDR3 has 13 amino acids. Trimming took off 8 bases at V and 7 bases at J, with 15 bases between the two ends. Germline V CDR1 and CDR2: ENHRY, SYGVKD. DNA of the CDR3: TGTGCCATCGCGGAGTCGGGTTTGAATGAGCAGTTCTTC. This codes for CAIAESGLNEQFF.

This chain uses TRBV7-2 with TRBJ2-5, with TRBD2 matching over 7 bases. The trim removed 3 bases at V and 3 bases at J, leaving 4 bases unmatched. Germline V gene lookup returns CDR1 SGHTA and CDR2 FQGNSA. The CDR3 covers 14 residues. For the CDR3, the DNA is TGTGCCAGCAGCTTTCATCGGGGGGAAGAGACCCAGTACTTC. This sequence encodes CASSFHRGEETQYF.

This clone was observed a few times. The V gene is TRBV7-3, the J gene TRBJ2-1; 9 positions match TRBD1. V lost 4 bases, J lost 10 bases, and 5 bases stayed unmatched. The CDR3 has 13 amino acids. Germline CDR1 reads SGHTA; CDR2 reads FQGTGA. CDR3 protein: CASSWDREGEQFF. DNA of the CDR3: TGTGCCAGCAGCTGGGACAGGGAGGGCGAGCAGTTCTTC. The full variable domain, completed using reference TRBV7-3 and TRBJ2-1, is GAGVSQTPSNKVTEKGKYVELRCDPISGHTALYWYRQSLGQGPEFLIYFQGTGAADDSGLPNDRFFAVRPEGSVSTLKIQRTERGDSAVYLCASSWDREGEQFFGPGTRLTVL.

There are a few counts of this clone. This chain connects TRBV5-5 to TRBJ2-3; the D gene is possibly TRBD1 (5 bases). Between the trimmed V and J ends, which lost 6 bases and 2 bases, there was a span of 19 bases. Germline V gives CDR1 SGHKS, CDR2 YYEKEE (reference sequence). The CDR3 spans 16 residues. The CDR3 loop reads CASTPQGRTYTDTQYF. The CDR3 bases are TGTGCCAGCACCCCGCAGGGCAGAACCTACACAGATACGCAGTATTTT.

A word on this clone: Other DNA variants within this sample encode the same CDR3. The rearrangement uses TRBV6-5 and TRBJ2-2; D may be TRBD1 (5 bases). The CDR3 is 13 amino acids. CDR1 is MNHEY and CDR2 is SVGAGI in the germline V gene. Trimming cost V 3 bases and J 4 bases, with 6 bases left between them. CDR3 sequence reads: CASSYRGTGELFF. The CDR3 nucleotides read TGTGCCAGCAGTTATAGGGGCACCGGGGAGCTGTTTTTT.

A few counts support this clone. This chain joins TRBV11-1 and TRBJ2-3; D is possibly TRBD1 or TRBD2 (5 bases each). The CDR3 totals 13 residues. In germline, CDR1 is SGHAT, CDR2 FQDESV (reference sequence). Trimming took off 5 bases at V and 1 base at J, with 7 bases between the two ends. The CDR3 nucleotides are TGTGCCAGCAGCAGGGACCGCACAGATACGCAGTATTTT. It is translated as CASSRDRTDTQYF.

This clone appeared a few times. This chain joins TRBV29-1 and TRBJ2-4; perhaps TRBD2 as D (6 bases). CDR3 length: 13 residues. Germline CDR1 SQVTM, CDR2 ANQGSEA. The V and J ends lost 4 bases and 2 bases respectively, with 9 bases between them. CDR3 amino acids: CSVAGGSKNIQYF. The CDR3 DNA sequence: TGCAGCGTTGCTGGGGGGTCCAAAAACATTCAGTACTTC.

This clone has a handful of counts. The chain combines TRBV28 with TRBJ2-5, with D unclear. The DNA end is a closer match to TRBJ2-7, so the J assignment may be wrong. Germline CDR1 MDHEN, CDR2 SYDVKM. This CDR3 is 12 amino acids long. The DNA for the CDR3 is TGTGCCAGCAGTCTTCCTGGTGACGAGCAGTACTTC. Its translation: CASSLPGDEQYF.

This chain joins TRBV5-6 and TRBJ2-5; 8 nucleotides match TRBD1. The CDR3 runs to 14 residues. V shed 3 bases, J shed 4 bases, and the junction held 5 bases outside the gene matches. The germline gives CDR1 SGHDT, CDR2 YYEEEE. CDR3 region: CASSSWTGLETQYF. The CDR3 DNA follows: TGTGCCAGCAGCTCTTGGACAGGGTTAGAGACCCAGTACTTC.

There are many counts of this clone. The gene calls are TRBV10-3 and TRBJ2-3; a possible D gene is TRBD1 (6 bases). The CDR3 is made up of 15 amino acids. Germline CDR1 reads ENHRY; CDR2 reads SYGVKD. V was clipped by 5 bases and J by 0 bases, with 12 bases between them. The CDR3 loop is CAISPGVSSTDTQYF. As DNA, the CDR3 is TGTGCCATCAGTCCAGGGGTTTCTAGCACAGATACGCAGTATTTT.